This T cell receptor beta chain appears in the sequencing data of a study of blood T cell repertoires in COVID-19. This clone occurred once. Profiling relied on immunoSEQ multiplex PCR, and the TCRdb table lists in-frame clones only, not all of them. Among roughly 71,000 clones listed, 88% were seen once. Between the trimmed V and J ends, which lost 1 base and 3 bases, there was a span of 9 bases. The CDR3 contains 14 residues. In germline, CDR1 is SEHNR, CDR2 FQNEAQ (reference sequence). V gene TRBV7-9 combines with J gene TRBJ2-5; D uncertain. This sequence was found in a man in his forties or fifties with acute or convalescent COVID-19. Sequenced: peripheral blood. The CDR3 is CASSLGAGKETQYF. In DNA, the CDR3 is TGTGCCAGCAGCTTAGGTGCAGGTAAAGAGACCCAGTACTTC.